The rows below give T cell receptor beta chains drawn from one sample of a study of beta chain features in type 1 diabetes. Generated by immunoSEQ multiplex PCR, the TCRdb table keeps only in-frame clones and is missing some. The table records 860,000 or so clones, 15% to 20% of them present only once. Sequenced material: naive CD4+ T cells from blood. The receptor source for this set is a woman between 18 and 30 years old in good health. The CDR3 runs from the conserved cysteine through the conserved F or W. The D gene is left open where the match is weak. The listing skips clone size in some rows; elsewhere it reads once, few, many or a size class.

v_call,j_call,clone_size,d_call,cdr3_aa,cdr3_nt
TRBV11-2,TRBJ2-7,few,-,CASRKGGNEQYF,TGTGCCAGCAGGAAGGGGGGTAACGAGCAGTACTTC
TRBV28,TRBJ1-3,few,-,CASSPTSSSGNTIYF,TGTGCCAGCAGTCCCACTTCTTCCTCTGGAAACACCATATATTTT
TRBV9,TRBJ1-2,-,-,CASSDLGALGYYGYTF,TGTGCCAGCAGCGACCTAGGTGCACTAGGGTATTATGGCTACACCTTC
TRBV28,TRBJ2-2,-,TRBD2,CASSLRPGMRGSGSSGELFF,TGTGCCAGCAGTTTACGCCCCGGGATGCGGGGTAGCGGGAGTTCCGGGGAGCTGTTTTTT
TRBV5-6,TRBJ2-2,-,TRBD2,CASSLWGLAGGPTGELFF,TGTGCCAGCAGCTTGTGGGGACTAGCGGGAGGCCCCACCGGGGAGCTGTTTTTT
TRBV18,TRBJ1-3,-,TRBD1,CASSPQETGSYGNTIYF,TGTGCCAGCTCACCACAGGAGACAGGGAGCTACGGAAACACCATATATTTT
TRBV6-5,TRBJ2-1,-,-,CAIQDNSYNEQFF,TGTGCCATACAGGACAACTCCTACAATGAGCAGTTCTTC
TRBV9,TRBJ1-1,few,-,CASSVDPGRGAFF,TGTGCCAGCAGCGTAGATCCAGGGAGGGGAGCTTTCTTT
TRBV5-1,TRBJ2-2,-,-,CASSLLQPPNTGELFF,TGCGCCAGCAGCTTGTTACAGCCGCCAAACACCGGGGAGCTGTTTTTT
TRBV2,TRBJ1-5,-,TRBD1,CASWTGGSQPQHF,TGTGCCAGCTGGACAGGGGGAAGTCAGCCCCAGCATTTT
TRBV19,TRBJ2-3,few,-,CASRDGADTDTQYF,TGTGCCAGTCGTGATGGGGCAGACACAGATACGCAGTATTTT
TRBV2,TRBJ2-5,-,-,CASRKVVVGAETQYF,TGTGCCAGCAGGAAAGTCGTGGTCGGGGCAGAGACCCAGTACTTC
TRBV7-2,TRBJ1-3,few,TRBD1,CASSLEGATGNTIYF,TGTGCCAGCAGCTTAGAGGGGGCCACTGGAAACACCATATATTTT
TRBV7-9,TRBJ1-2,few,-,CASTDRPQGGYTF,TGTGCCAGCACCGATCGTCCCCAGGGCGGCTACACCTTC
TRBV18,TRBJ1-1,-,-,CASSETHSGGVGGGNTEAFF,TGTGCCAGCTCAGAAACCCACTCAGGCGGGGTTGGAGGAGGGAACACTGAAGCTTTCTTT
TRBV5-6,TRBJ2-3,-,-,CASSFRTITDTQYF,TGTGCCAGCAGCTTTAGGACTATCACAGATACGCAGTATTTT
TRBV2,TRBJ2-7,once,TRBD2,CASILSGRITYEQYF,TGTGCCAGCATACTCAGCGGGAGGATAACCTACGAGCAGTACTTC
TRBV28,TRBJ1-5,-,-,CASSLRARDSNQPQHF,TGTGCCAGCAGTTTGAGGGCTCGGGATAGCAATCAGCCCCAGCATTTT
TRBV6-5,TRBJ1-2,-,-,CASSYISNYGYTF,TGTGCCAGCAGTTACATCTCGAACTATGGCTACACCTTC
TRBV28,TRBJ2-1,-,TRBD2,CASSFRGVGEQFF,TGTGCCAGCAGTTTCCGGGGGGTGGGTGAGCAGTTCTTC
TRBV18,TRBJ2-3,-,TRBD2,CASSPGLAKDTQYF,TGTGCCAGCTCACCGGGACTAGCGAAAGATACGCAGTATTTT
TRBV10-3,TRBJ2-7,-,-,CAISERPSPRHEQYF,TGTGCCATCAGTGAGCGGCCGTCGCCTAGACACGAGCAGTACTTC
TRBV2,TRBJ1-2,-,TRBD1,CASREYISPRQGRGYTF,TGTGCCAGCCGAGAATACATTTCCCCTAGACAGGGTCGAGGCTACACCTTC
TRBV11-2,TRBJ2-1,few,TRBD2,CASSFGTSGIWYNEQFF,TGTGCCAGCAGCTTCGGAACTAGCGGGATTTGGTACAATGAGCAGTTCTTC
TRBV12-2,TRBJ2-7,-,-,CASRLPRTGGPSEQYF,TGTGCAAGTCGCTTACCGCGGACAGGGGGCCCCTCCGAGCAGTACTTC
TRBV5-1,TRBJ1-4,few,-,CASSPSHGHNEKLFF,TGCGCCAGCAGCCCATCACATGGGCACAATGAAAAACTGTTTTTT
TRBV9,TRBJ2-1,-,TRBD2,CASSPLRRESSHNEQFF,TGTGCCAGCAGCCCTCTGCGGCGGGAGAGTTCCCACAATGAGCAGTTCTTC
TRBV2,TRBJ2-7,few,-,CASRSEGLTGFWYEQYF,TGTGCCAGCCGAAGTGAGGGACTTACAGGGTTCTGGTACGAGCAGTACTTC
TRBV28,TRBJ2-1,-,TRBD2,CASRRDYPNEQFF,TGTGCCAGCAGGCGGGACTACCCGAATGAGCAGTTCTTC
TRBV7-2,TRBJ2-2,-,TRBD2,CASRRSGATGELFF,TGTGCCAGCAGGCGTAGCGGGGCCACCGGGGAGCTGTTTTTT
TRBV11-2,TRBJ2-1,-,TRBD2,CASSPIGLASVHEQFF,TGTGCCAGCAGCCCCATCGGACTAGCGTCAGTACATGAGCAGTTCTTC